This section outlines one T cell receptor beta chain sequence together with its context. What it binds is unknown. Different DNA sequences within this sample yield the same CDR3. This sample is part of a study of T cell responses to AZD1222 COVID-19 vaccine. Study-level findings and limits: At baseline, seropositivity was found in only six AZD1222 recipients.

This CDR3 is built from 12 residues. V lost 0 bases to trimming and J lost 7 bases, with 2 bases between them. Germline CDR1 SGHNT, CDR2 YYREEE (reference sequence). Assay: immunoSEQ multiplex PCR; the TCRdb copy retains only in-frame clones and omits some. This table holds over 120,000 clones, approximately 90% found once. Sequences were derived from peripheral blood, sampled 28 days after the second AZD1222 dose. This clonotype was obtained from an adult who received the AZD1222 COVID-19 vaccine. The chain joins TRBV5-4 to TRBJ1-6, with D uncertain. The CDR3 region is CASSLGNSPLHF. The CDR3 DNA follows: TGTGCCAGCAGCTTGGGGAATTCACCCCTCCACTTT.